Listed below are T cell receptor beta chains from one sample, sequenced in a study of T-cell memory formation after mild COVID-19. TCRdb reprocessed the 5' RACE reads with MiXCR, giving one entry per CDR3 protein. The sample contains 300,000 to 400,000 distinct CDR3 sequences, about a sixth of which appear only once. The sequenced sample consisted of PBMCs or a T cell subset sorted from them (not recorded which). The receptors stem from a man between 18 and 35 years old who had mild COVID-19 (a few samples of this study predate the infection). Cell type and time point are not known. The CDR3 runs from the conserved cysteine through the conserved F or W. Each record gives: J gene, V gene, CDR3 length, clone size, D gene, CDR3 DNA, CDR3 protein. A D gene is named only where the DNA matches it firmly. Not all rows give a size; the values are once, few, many and, for expanded clones, a class.

j_call: TRBJ2-7; v_call: TRBV7-9; cdr3_length: 13; clone_size: few; d_call: .; cdr3_nt: TGTGCCAGCAGCTTCCCCAGCCCCCACGAGCAGTACTTC; cdr3_aa: CASSFPSPHEQYF
j_call: TRBJ1-1; v_call: TRBV5-1; cdr3_length: 17; clone_size: .; d_call: TRBD1; cdr3_nt: TGCGCCAGCAGCTCCATGGGACAGGGGGCGTCTGGCACTGAAGCTTTCTTT; cdr3_aa: CASSSMGQGASGTEAFF
j_call: TRBJ2-7; v_call: TRBV20-1; cdr3_length: 12; clone_size: .; d_call: TRBD1; cdr3_nt: TGCAGTGCTGAGACAGGGGGCTACGAGCAGTACTTC; cdr3_aa: CSAETGGYEQYF
j_call: TRBJ2-3; v_call: TRBV6-4; cdr3_length: 13; clone_size: .; d_call: .; cdr3_nt: TGTGCCAGCAGCGCCCACGGGAGAGATACGCAGTATTTT; cdr3_aa: CASSAHGRDTQYF
j_call: TRBJ1-2; v_call: TRBV29-1; cdr3_length: 14; clone_size: few; d_call: .; cdr3_nt: TGCAGCGTTGAAGATCCCAGGACTCGGTATGGCTACACCTTC; cdr3_aa: CSVEDPRTRYGYTF
j_call: TRBJ2-3; v_call: TRBV7-9; cdr3_length: 16; clone_size: .; d_call: TRBD2; cdr3_nt: TGTGCCAGCAGTTGGCGGGAGACCGAAAGCACAGATACGCAGTATTTT; cdr3_aa: CASSWRETESTDTQYF
j_call: TRBJ2-7; v_call: TRBV12-3/TRBV12-4; cdr3_length: 14; clone_size: .; d_call: TRBD1; cdr3_nt: TGTGCCAGCAGTGGGACAGAAACCTCCTACGAGCAGTACTTC; cdr3_aa: CASSGTETSYEQYF
j_call: TRBJ1-6; v_call: TRBV7-3; cdr3_length: 13; clone_size: .; d_call: .; cdr3_nt: TGTGCCAGCAGCCGGGACTATAATTCACCCCTCCACTTT; cdr3_aa: CASSRDYNSPLHF
j_call: TRBJ2-7; v_call: TRBV3-1; cdr3_length: 13; clone_size: .; d_call: .; cdr3_nt: TGTGCCAGCAGCAACGGGCGAGCGAGCGAGCAGTACTTC; cdr3_aa: CASSNGRASEQYF
j_call: TRBJ2-1; v_call: TRBV29-1; cdr3_length: 15; clone_size: few; d_call: .; cdr3_nt: TGCAGCGTTGCGTCTGGCTTCAGCTCCTACAATGAGCAGTTCTTC; cdr3_aa: CSVASGFSSYNEQFF
j_call: TRBJ2-3; v_call: TRBV25-1; cdr3_length: 14; clone_size: .; d_call: TRBD2; cdr3_nt: TGTGCCAGCAGTGAAGACGGGGGGAAGGGTACGCAGTATTTT; cdr3_aa: CASSEDGGKGTQYF
j_call: TRBJ2-7; v_call: TRBV9; cdr3_length: 14; clone_size: many; d_call: .; cdr3_nt: TGTGCCAGCAGCGTAGATAGCCTGCGCGCCGAGCAGTACTTC; cdr3_aa: CASSVDSLRAEQYF
j_call: TRBJ1-4; v_call: TRBV10-2; cdr3_length: 18; clone_size: .; d_call: TRBD1; cdr3_nt: TGCGCCAGTCTTGGCGGGGACAGGGTGAATTCAGCTAATGAAAAACTGTTTTTT; cdr3_aa: CASLGGDRVNSANEKLFF
j_call: TRBJ1-1; v_call: TRBV7-3; cdr3_length: 15; clone_size: .; d_call: .; cdr3_nt: TGTGCCAGCAGCCCCGAGGGCGCAGGCATAACTGAAGCTTTCTTT; cdr3_aa: CASSPEGAGITEAFF
j_call: TRBJ2-5; v_call: TRBV9; cdr3_length: 20; clone_size: few; d_call: .; cdr3_nt: TGTGCCAGCAGCGTAGGGTTGCAACGGGGGCCGGACTCTAGGCAAGAGACCCAGTACTTC; cdr3_aa: CASSVGLQRGPDSRQETQYF
j_call: TRBJ1-2; v_call: TRBV3-1; cdr3_length: 14; clone_size: .; d_call: .; cdr3_nt: TGTGCCAGCAGCCAAGATCAGAGAGGCTATGGCTACACCTTC; cdr3_aa: CASSQDQRGYGYTF
j_call: TRBJ1-1; v_call: TRBV9; cdr3_length: 14; clone_size: few; d_call: .; cdr3_nt: TGTGCCAGCAGCGTAGGGCAGGAGAACACTGAAGCTTTCTTT; cdr3_aa: CASSVGQENTEAFF
j_call: TRBJ1-1; v_call: TRBV6-1; cdr3_length: 12; clone_size: few; d_call: .; cdr3_nt: TGTGCCAGCACCTCGGTCGAGAGGTGGGCTTTCTTT; cdr3_aa: CASTSVERWAFF
j_call: TRBJ2-1; v_call: TRBV24-1; cdr3_length: 16; clone_size: .; d_call: .; cdr3_nt: TGTGCCACCAGTGACCCTAGGAGCCGCTCCTACAATGAGCAGTTCTTC; cdr3_aa: CATSDPRSRSYNEQFF
j_call: TRBJ2-3; v_call: TRBV6-1; cdr3_length: 14; clone_size: .; d_call: TRBD1; cdr3_nt: TGTGCCAGCATTAACAGGGGGCTAGCAGATACGCAGTATTTT; cdr3_aa: CASINRGLADTQYF
j_call: TRBJ1-4; v_call: TRBV7-2; cdr3_length: 14; clone_size: few; d_call: TRBD1; cdr3_nt: TGTGCCAGCAGCCGAGGGGGCGGCGGTGAAAAACTGTTTTTT; cdr3_aa: CASSRGGGGEKLFF
j_call: TRBJ2-3; v_call: TRBV20-1; cdr3_length: 10; clone_size: .; d_call: .; cdr3_nt: TGCAGTGCTCGGGGTGATACGCAGTATTTT; cdr3_aa: CSARGDTQYF
j_call: TRBJ2-5; v_call: TRBV9; cdr3_length: 13; clone_size: .; d_call: .; cdr3_nt: TGTGCCAGCAGCAGCGACAGTTGGGAGACCCAGTACTTC; cdr3_aa: CASSSDSWETQYF
j_call: TRBJ2-3; v_call: TRBV5-1; cdr3_length: 15; clone_size: .; d_call: .; cdr3_nt: TGCGCCAGCAGCTTGTCCCCTAGTAACACAGATACGCAGTATTTT; cdr3_aa: CASSLSPSNTDTQYF
j_call: TRBJ1-3; v_call: TRBV12-3/TRBV12-4; cdr3_length: 13; clone_size: once; d_call: .; cdr3_nt: TGTGCCAGCACCACGACGGGAGGAAACACCATATATTTT; cdr3_aa: CASTTTGGNTIYF